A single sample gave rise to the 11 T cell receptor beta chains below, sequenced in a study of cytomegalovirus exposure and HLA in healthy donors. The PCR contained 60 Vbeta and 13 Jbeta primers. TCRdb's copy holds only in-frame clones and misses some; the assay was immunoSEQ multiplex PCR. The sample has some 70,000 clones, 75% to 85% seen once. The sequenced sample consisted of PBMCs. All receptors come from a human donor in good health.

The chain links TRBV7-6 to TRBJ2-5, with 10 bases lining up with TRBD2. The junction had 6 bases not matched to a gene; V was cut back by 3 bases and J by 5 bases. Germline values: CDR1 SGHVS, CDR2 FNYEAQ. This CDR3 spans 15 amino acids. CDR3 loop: CASSFLAGVVETQYF. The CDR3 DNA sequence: TGTGCCAGCAGCTTCCTAGCGGGGGTTGTGGAGACCCAGTACTTC.

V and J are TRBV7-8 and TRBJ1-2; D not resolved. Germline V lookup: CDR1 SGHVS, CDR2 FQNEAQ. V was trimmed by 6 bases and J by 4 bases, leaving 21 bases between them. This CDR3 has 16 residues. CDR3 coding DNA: TGTGCCAGCAGTCCCGGGGAGATCGGGCGCCCCTATGGCTACACCTTC. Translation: CASSPGEIGRPYGYTF.

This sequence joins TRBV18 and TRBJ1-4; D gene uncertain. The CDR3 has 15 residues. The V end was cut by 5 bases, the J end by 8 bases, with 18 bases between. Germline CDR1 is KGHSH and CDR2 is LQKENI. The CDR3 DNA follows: TGTGCCAGCTCATGGAGGACGGACCTAGGAGAAAAACTGTTTTTT. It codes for CASSWRTDLGEKLFF.

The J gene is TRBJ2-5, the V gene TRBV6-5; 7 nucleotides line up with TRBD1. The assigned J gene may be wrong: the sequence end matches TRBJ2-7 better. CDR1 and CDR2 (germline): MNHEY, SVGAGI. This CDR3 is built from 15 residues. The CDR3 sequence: CASSYSTGTGYEQYF. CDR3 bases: TGTGCCAGCAGTTACTCGACAGGGACGGGCTACGAGCAGTACTTC.

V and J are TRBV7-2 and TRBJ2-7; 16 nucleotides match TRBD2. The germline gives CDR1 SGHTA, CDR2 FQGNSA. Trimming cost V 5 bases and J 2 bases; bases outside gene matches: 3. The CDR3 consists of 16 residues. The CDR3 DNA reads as TGTGCCAGCAGCCCTGGGACTAGCGGGGGGGCCTACGAGCAGTACTTC. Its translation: CASSPGTSGGAYEQYF.

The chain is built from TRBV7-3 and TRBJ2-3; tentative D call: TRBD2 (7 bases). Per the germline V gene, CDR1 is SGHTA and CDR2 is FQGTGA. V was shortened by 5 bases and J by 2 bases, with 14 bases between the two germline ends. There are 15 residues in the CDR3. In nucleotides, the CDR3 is TGTGCCAGCAGCAAAGGGGGGGCTGTCACAGATACGCAGTATTTT. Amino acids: CASSKGGAVTDTQYF.

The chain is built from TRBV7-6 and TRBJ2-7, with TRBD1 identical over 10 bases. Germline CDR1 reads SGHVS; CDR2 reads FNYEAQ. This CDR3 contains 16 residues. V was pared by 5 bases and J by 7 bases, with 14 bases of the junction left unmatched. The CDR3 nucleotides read TGTGCCAGCAGCGCACGCCAAGGACAGGGGGAGGGTGAGCAGTACTTC. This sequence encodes CASSARQGQGEGEQYF.

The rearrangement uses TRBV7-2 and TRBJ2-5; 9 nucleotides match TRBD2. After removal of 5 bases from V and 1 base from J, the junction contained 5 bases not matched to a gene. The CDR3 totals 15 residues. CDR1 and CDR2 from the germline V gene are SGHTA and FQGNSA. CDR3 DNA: TGTGCCAGCAGCCGGCGGGGGGGCCTCCAAGAGACCCAGTACTTC. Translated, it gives CASSRRGGLQETQYF.

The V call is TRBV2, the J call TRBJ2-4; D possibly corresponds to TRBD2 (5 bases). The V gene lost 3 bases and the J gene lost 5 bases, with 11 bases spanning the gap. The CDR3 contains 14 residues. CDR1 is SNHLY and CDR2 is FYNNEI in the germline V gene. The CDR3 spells CASSEDSAQNIQYF. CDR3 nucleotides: TGTGCCAGCAGTGAGGATAGCGCGCAAAACATTCAGTACTTC.

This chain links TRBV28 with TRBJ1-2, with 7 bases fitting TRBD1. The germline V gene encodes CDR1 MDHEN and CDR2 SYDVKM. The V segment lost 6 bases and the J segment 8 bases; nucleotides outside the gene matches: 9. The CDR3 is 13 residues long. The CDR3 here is CASSLDRVFGYTF. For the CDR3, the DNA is TGTGCCAGCAGCTTAGACAGGGTTTTCGGCTACACCTTC.

CDR3 coding DNA: TGTGCCAGCAGCTTGTCAGGGGTGGAAGAAACCATATATTTT. Protein product: CASSLSGVEETIYF. The chain employs TRBV5-6 and TRBJ1-3; D perhaps matches TRBD1 (6 bases). The V gene's germline CDR1 is SGHDT and CDR2 YYEEEE. Trimming cost V 1 base and J 10 bases, with 15 bases left between them. This CDR3 has 14 amino acids.